The 14 T cell receptor beta chains listed next were all sequenced from one sample in a study of blood T cells in healthy people across ages. The second PCR ran roughly 6 to 11 cycles with a sample-barcoded 5' primer and J-beta primers. TCRdb re-analysed the 5' RACE reads in MiXCR, keeping a single row per CDR3 protein. The sample consists of some 1,000,000 distinct CDR3 sequences, about 25% of them appearing once. The same specimen was also included in a second study, on T cells of mothers and their children.

Sequencing used blood. The receptor source for this set is a girl under 10 years old in good health.

This clonotype was recorded only once. The CDR3 here is CSAQTGLNTEAFF. For the CDR3, the DNA is TGCAGTGCGCAAACAGGGCTAAACACTGAAGCTTTCTTT. The chain combines TRBV20-1 with TRBJ1-1; maybe TRBD1 (6 bases). The CDR3 covers 13 residues. Germline values: CDR1 DFQATT, CDR2 SNEGSKA (reference sequence). With 6 bases removed from V and 2 bases from J, the gap between germline ends came to 13 bases.

The CDR3 loop is CASRSDRVNEQFF. Written as DNA, the CDR3 is TGTGCCAGCAGATCGGACAGGGTTAATGAGCAGTTCTTC. This chain joins TRBV6-5 and TRBJ2-1; 8 bases map to TRBD1. Germline CDR1 reads MNHEY; CDR2 reads SVGAGI. This CDR3 is 13 amino acids long. Trimming at V came to 6 bases and at J to 7 bases, leaving 5 bases not matched to a gene.

For the CDR3, the DNA is TGTGCCAGCAGTTCCCCTTCCGAGGTAGAGACCCAGTACTTC. Amino acid sequence: CASSSPSEVETQYF. The J gene is TRBJ2-5, the V gene TRBV12-3 or TRBV12-4; D remains unclear. The CDR3 is 14 residues long. V was clipped by 4 bases and J by 4 bases, with 13 bases between them.

This clonotype has more than one count but fewer than ten. This rearrangement joins TRBV3-1 to TRBJ2-5; no definite D call. The V gene's germline CDR1 is LGHDT and CDR2 YNNKEL (reference sequence). This CDR3 is 14 amino acids long. Trimming shortened V by 4 bases and J by 2 bases, and 11 bases separated the two germline ends. In DNA, the CDR3 is TGTGCCAGCAGCCTTAGGACGGAGCAAGAGACCCAGTACTTC. Residues: CASSLRTEQETQYF.

The chain employs TRBV12-3 or TRBV12-4 and TRBJ2-5; TRBD1 agrees at 7 bases. The J call may not be correct, given that the DNA end is closer to TRBJ2-1. This CDR3 comprises 15 residues. The CDR3 DNA reads as TGTGCCAGCAGTCCTAGAGGGGGCATAGGGTATGAGCAGTTCTTC. It yields the protein CASSPRGGIGYEQFF.

This clonotype was seen a handful of times. The chain combines TRBV6-5 with TRBJ2-3; D is perhaps TRBD1 or TRBD2 (5 bases each). The ends were cut back, 7 bases at V and 1 base at J, with 9 bases in the middle. Germline V CDR1 and CDR2: MNHEY, SVGAGI. CDR3 length: 13 amino acids. The CDR3 is CASTGTRTDTQYF. The CDR3, as DNA: TGTGCCAGCACAGGGACGCGCACAGATACGCAGTATTTT.

This clonotype has a handful of counts. The gene calls are TRBV28 and TRBJ2-7, with TRBD2 identical over 7 bases. This CDR3 spans 16 amino acids. Germline values: CDR1 MDHEN, CDR2 SYDVKM. Trimming cost V 3 bases and J 2 bases; bases outside gene matches: 10. CDR3 sequence reads: CASSLYPTSRPYEQYF. In DNA form, the CDR3 reads TGTGCCAGCAGTTTGTACCCGACTAGCAGACCCTACGAGCAGTACTTC.

The chain carries TRBV12-3 or TRBV12-4 and TRBJ2-5; D not certain. Gene TRBJ2-1 matches the end of the DNA better, so the J call may be wrong. CDR3 length: 13 residues. Here the CDR3 DNA reads TGTGCCAGCATTCTGACGCCTCGGACGGAGCAGTTCTTC. Translation gives CASILTPRTEQFF.

This clonotype was counted ten times or more. V is TRBV6-2 or TRBV6-3 and J is TRBJ2-1; D may be TRBD2 (7 bases). Deletions cut 8 bases from V and 6 bases from J, with 17 bases between. This CDR3 spans 14 amino acids. The germline V gene has CDR1 MNHEY and CDR2 SVGEGT. CDR3 loop: CASGDRTSSNEQFF. Here the CDR3 DNA reads TGTGCCAGCGGCGACAGGACTAGTTCCAATGAGCAGTTCTTC.

The chain recombines TRBV2 with TRBJ2-6; the match to TRBD2 covers 12 bases. There are 20 residues in the CDR3. Germline V gene lookup returns CDR1 SNHLY and CDR2 FYNNEI. The V segment lost 6 bases and the J segment 0 bases; nucleotides outside the gene matches: 12. The CDR3, as DNA: TGTGCCAGCAGCCAAGGACTAGCGGGATACTACCCCTCTGGGGCCAACGTCCTGACTTTC. This codes for CASSQGLAGYYPSGANVLTF.

The chain employs TRBV24-1 and TRBJ2-3; 7 bases match TRBD2. The length of the CDR3 is 16 residues. Losses at the gene ends were 1 base for V and 0 bases for J; bases not matched to a gene: 3. From germline, CDR1 is KGHDR and CDR2 SFDVKD. CDR3 protein: CATSDFTSASTDTQYF. The DNA for the CDR3 is TGTGCCACCAGTGATTTTACTAGCGCAAGCACAGATACGCAGTATTTT.

Only a few counts were recorded for this clonotype. The V and J genes are TRBV29-1 and TRBJ2-5; D is perhaps TRBD2 (6 bases). The J call may not be correct, given that the DNA end is closer to TRBJ2-7. Per the germline V gene, CDR1 is SQVTM and CDR2 is ANQGSEA. The CDR3 length is 14 residues. DNA of the CDR3: TGCAGCGTTTCTAGCGCGACTTCGTCCTACGAGCAGTACTTC. It specifies CSVSSATSSYEQYF.

The rearrangement joins TRBV13 to TRBJ1-6; D remains unclear. The CDR3 spans 16 residues. Germline V CDR1 and CDR2: PRHDT, FYEKMQ (reference sequence). V lost 2 bases to trimming and J lost 9 bases, with 17 bases between them. CDR3 sequence (DNA): TGTGCCAGCAGCTTACCAGGAGAGGAAATGGGTTCACCCCTCCACTTT. As protein: CASSLPGEEMGSPLHF.

In this sample, this clonotype turned up a few times. This rearrangement joins TRBV20-1 to TRBJ2-1; D remains ambiguous. CDR1 is DFQATT, CDR2 SNEGSKA, per germline (reference sequence). The germline V and J ends were trimmed by 0 bases and 4 bases, with 10 bases remaining between them. This CDR3 spans 14 amino acids. The CDR3 nucleotides are TGCAGTGCTAGAGATCGGCACTATTACAATGAGCAGTTCTTC. Translation gives CSARDRHYYNEQFF.